This T cell receptor (beta chain) was recorded in a study of Graves' ophthalmopathy and Graves' hyperthyroidism. The germline V gene has CDR1 LGHNA and CDR2 YSLEER. V was trimmed by 0 bases and J by 3 bases, leaving 12 bases between them. This CDR3 has 15 residues. In regard to this clonotype: Its target is not known.

Study observations and caveats: Sensitivity reached approximately 71% and specificity around 76% when the model predicted ophthalmopathy progression.

Scientists amplified the TCR beta CDR3 regions from RNA transcripts. An initial RT-PCR round employing HTBI primers preceded a second-round multiplex PCR. Using its own MiXCR run on the multiplex PCR reads, TCRdb lists one record per CDR3 protein. The sample lists around 1,200,000 distinct CDR3 sequences, less than 45% seen once, with 11% in the top ten. Sequencing used peripheral blood or thyroid tissue (not recorded which). This sequence originates from an adult man with Graves' hyperthyroidism. V usage is TRBV4-3 and J usage is TRBJ2-7, with a weak D call TRBD2 (6 bases). The CDR3 nucleotides are TGCGCCAGCAGCCAAGATATCGCGGGAAACTACGAGCAGTACTTC. Its translation is CASSQDIAGNYEQYF.